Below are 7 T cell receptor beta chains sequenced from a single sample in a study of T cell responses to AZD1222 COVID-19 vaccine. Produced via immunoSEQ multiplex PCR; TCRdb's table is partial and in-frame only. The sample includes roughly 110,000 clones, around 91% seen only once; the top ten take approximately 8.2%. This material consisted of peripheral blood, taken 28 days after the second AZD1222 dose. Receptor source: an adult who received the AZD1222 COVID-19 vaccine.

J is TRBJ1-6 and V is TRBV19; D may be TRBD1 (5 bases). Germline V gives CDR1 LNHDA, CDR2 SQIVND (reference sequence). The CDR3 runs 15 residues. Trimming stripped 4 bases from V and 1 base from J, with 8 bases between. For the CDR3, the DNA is TGTGCCAGTAGTAGGGGGGAGTCCTATAATTCACCCCTCCACTTT. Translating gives CASSRGESYNSPLHF. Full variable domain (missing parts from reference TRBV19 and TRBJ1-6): DGGITQSPKYLFRKEGQNVTLSCEQNLNHDAMYWYRQDPGQGLRLIYYSQIVNDFQKGDIAEGYSVSREKKESFPLTVTSAQKNPTAFYLCASSRGESYNSPLHFGNGTRLTVT.

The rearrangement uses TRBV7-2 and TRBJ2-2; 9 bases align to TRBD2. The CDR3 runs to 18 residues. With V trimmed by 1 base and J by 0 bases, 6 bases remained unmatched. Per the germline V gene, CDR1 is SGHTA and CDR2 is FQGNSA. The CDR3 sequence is CASSLGALAGTNTGELFF. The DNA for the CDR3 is TGTGCCAGCAGCTTAGGGGCGCTAGCGGGGACGAACACCGGGGAGCTGTTTTTT. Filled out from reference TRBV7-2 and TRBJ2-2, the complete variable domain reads GAGVSQSPSNKVTEKGKDVELRCDPISGHTALYWYRQSLGQGLEFLIYFQGNSAPDKSGLPSDRFSAERTGGSVSTLTIQRTQQEDSAVYLCASSLGALAGTNTGELFFGEGSRLTVL.

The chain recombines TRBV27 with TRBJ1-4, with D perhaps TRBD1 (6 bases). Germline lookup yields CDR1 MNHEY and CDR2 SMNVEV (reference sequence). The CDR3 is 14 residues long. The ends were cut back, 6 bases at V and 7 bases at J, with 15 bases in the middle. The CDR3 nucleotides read TGTGCCAGCAGCAGGGGACCGGGGGTTGAAAAACTGTTTTTT. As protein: CASSRGPGVEKLFF.

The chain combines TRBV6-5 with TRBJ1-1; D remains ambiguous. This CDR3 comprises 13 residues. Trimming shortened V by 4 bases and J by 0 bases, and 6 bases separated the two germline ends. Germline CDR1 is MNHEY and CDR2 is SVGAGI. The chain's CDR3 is CASSSQMNTEAFF. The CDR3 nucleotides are TGTGCCAGCAGTTCTCAGATGAACACTGAAGCTTTCTTT.

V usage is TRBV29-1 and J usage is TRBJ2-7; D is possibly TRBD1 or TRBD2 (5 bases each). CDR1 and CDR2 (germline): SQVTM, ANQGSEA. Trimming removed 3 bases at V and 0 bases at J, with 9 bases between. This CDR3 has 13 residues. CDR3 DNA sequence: TGCAGCGTTGAGAGGGGAAGCTCCTACGAGCAGTACTTC. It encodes CSVERGSSYEQYF.

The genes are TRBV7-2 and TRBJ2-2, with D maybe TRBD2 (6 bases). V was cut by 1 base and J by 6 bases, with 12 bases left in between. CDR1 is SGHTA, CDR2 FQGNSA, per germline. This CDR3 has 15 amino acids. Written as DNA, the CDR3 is TGTGCCAGCAGCTTAGATGGGACGGGGGCCGGGGAGCTGTTTTTT. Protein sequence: CASSLDGTGAGELFF.

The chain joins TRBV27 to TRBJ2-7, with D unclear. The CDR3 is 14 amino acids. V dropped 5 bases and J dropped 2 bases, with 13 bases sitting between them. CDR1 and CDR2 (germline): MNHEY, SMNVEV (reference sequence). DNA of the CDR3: TGTGCCAGCAGTCCCAATACCCTAACCTACGAGCAGTACTTC. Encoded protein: CASSPNTLTYEQYF.